These 3 T cell receptor beta chains came from one sample sequenced in a study of cytomegalovirus exposure and HLA in healthy donors. The PCR ran on 60 Vbeta and 13 Jbeta primers. TCRdb's table, derived via immunoSEQ multiplex PCR, lists solely in-frame clones and lacks some. The sample contains over 85,000 clones, 78% of which appear only once. Specimen: PBMCs. The origin of the receptors is a woman aged 30 to 39 in good health and CMV-seronegative.

This clone was seen a few times. This chain links TRBV10-3 with TRBJ1-1; unclear D gene. Germline values: CDR1 ENHRY, CDR2 SYGVKD. The CDR3 runs 12 residues. Between the trimmed V and J ends, which lost 6 bases and 7 bases, there was a span of 12 bases. Here the CDR3 DNA reads TGTGCCATCAGCGAGGGAGGGTTTGAAGCTTTCTTT. This encodes CAISEGGFEAFF.

The count of this clone is one. The chain employs TRBV30 and TRBJ1-1, with D unresolved. Germline assignment: CDR1 GTSNPN and CDR2 SVGIG (reference sequence). V was pared by 3 bases and J by 1 base, with 12 bases between. The CDR3 covers 14 residues. CDR3 nucleotide sequence: TGTGCCTGGAGCATCGGGATAGGGAACACTGAAGCTTTCTTT. Translation: CAWSIGIGNTEAFF.

The chain combines TRBV14 with TRBJ1-2; D ambiguous. Germline V lookup: CDR1 SGHDN, CDR2 FVKESK. Deletions cut 3 bases from V and 3 bases from J, with 8 bases between. The CDR3 loop spans 13 amino acids. The CDR3 loop is CASSQGSYYGYTF. CDR3 DNA sequence: TGTGCCAGCAGCCAGGGGAGCTACTATGGCTACACCTTC.